This T cell receptor (beta chain) was sequenced during a study of CXCR3-negative and CXCR3-positive naive CD8 T cells. The wider study: The libraries together contributed some 150 million TRB reads, each supplying about 1.5 +/- 0.3 million. General study results and limits: Memory, not naive, CXCR3-negative and CXCR3-positive cells differed in TRBV-TRBJ usage. Naive cells that were CXCR3-positive had more hydrophobic TRB CDR3s (compared with CXCR3-negative naive cells).

Naive CD8+ T cells were CD45RO-CCR7+CD27+CD95-. Libraries of TRB cDNA were made by 5' RACE and carried UMIs. TCRdb re-called the 5' RACE reads and shows each CDR3 protein once, DNA omitted. In all, the sample yields some 48,000 distinct CDR3 sequences. About this clonotype itself: What it binds is not known.

Per the germline V gene, CDR1 is SGHKS and CDR2 is YYEKEE (reference sequence). The CDR3 runs 15 residues. Sequences were obtained from naive CXCR3- CD8+ T cells from blood. This sample's subset: CD45RO-CCR7+CD27+CD95- naive CD8+ T cells lacking CXCR3 (TNR3-). The sequence derives from a human donor in good health. Some clones in this sample may be carry-over from other donors' samples. The V call is TRBV5-5, the J call TRBJ2-5; the D call of TRBD1 rests on TCRdb alone, since no DNA is present to check it. The CDR3 sequence is CASSDYDRDQETQYF.